One sample yielded the 27 T cell receptor beta chains listed below, sequenced in a study of breast tumors, draining lymph nodes, adjacent tissues. Samples came from axillary lymph nodes draining the breast cancer. One entry per CDR3 protein results from TCRdb running MiXCR on the multiplex PCR reads. Of about 80,000 distinct CDR3 sequences in the sample, roughly 19% are singletons; the top ten hold around 2.4%. Sequenced input: axillary lymph node tissue. Receptors were obtained from a female donor with breast cancer. Some clones in this sample may be carry-over from other donors' samples.

For the CDR3, the DNA is TGTGCCAGCGCCACGGGGACTAGCGGGATCAATGAGCAGTTCTTC. The encoded protein is CASATGTSGINEQFF. The chain combines TRBV28 with TRBJ2-1; 13 nucleotides agree with TRBD2. CDR3 length: 15 residues. Germline CDR1 is MDHEN and CDR2 is SYDVKM. Unmatched junction bases numbered 7, after V lost 8 bases and J lost 6 bases.

This clonotype appeared many times. This chain uses TRBV14 with TRBJ2-1; D remains unclear. Looked up from germline, CDR1 is SGHDN and CDR2 is FVKESK. The CDR3 length is 16 residues. Trimming took 5 bases from V and 0 from J, leaving 14 bases between them. CDR3 in amino acids: CASSRRPDSSYNEQFF. The DNA for the CDR3 is TGTGCCAGCAGCAGAAGGCCGGATAGCTCCTACAATGAGCAGTTCTTC.

At least ten counts were recorded for this clonotype. This CDR3 reads CASSITGRPETQYF. The CDR3 nucleotides read TGTGCCAGTAGTATTACCGGACGCCCGGAGACCCAGTACTTC. The chain uses TRBV19 and TRBJ2-5; no clear D gene. The germline CDR1 and CDR2 sequences are LNHDA and SQIVND (reference sequence). This CDR3 has 14 amino acids. V dropped 3 bases and J dropped 5 bases, with 13 bases sitting between them.

About this clonotype: A much larger clone lies one base from this, so it may be a read error. V gene TRBV5-6 combines with J gene TRBJ2-7; 9 positions match TRBD1. The CDR3 extends over 16 amino acids. The V gene's germline CDR1 is SGHDT and CDR2 YYEEEE. The CDR3 sequence is CASSTAPQGAGDERYF. The CDR3 bases are TGTGCCAGCAGCACGGCACCACAGGGGGCAGGGGACGAGCGGTACTTC.

This clonotype was found many times. The chain links TRBV6-5 to TRBJ2-7, with 12 bases matching TRBD2. The CDR3 runs to 16 residues. Germline-derived CDR1 and CDR2 are MNHEY and SVGAGI. The V and J ends lost 3 bases and 0 bases, in that order; junction bases with no gene match: 3. In DNA, the CDR3 is TGTGCCAGCAGTTATGAGACTAGCGGGAGCTCCTACGAGCAGTACTTC. Amino acids: CASSYETSGSSYEQYF.

This clonotype was detected ten times or more. The chain links TRBV5-1 to TRBJ2-6; unclear D gene. Between the trimmed V and J ends, which lost 0 bases and 1 base, there was a span of 5 bases. CDR3 length equals 15 residues. Germline V gene sequence: CDR1 SGHRS, CDR2 YFSETQ. The CDR3 sequence: CASSLGGSGANVLTF. The CDR3, as DNA: TGCGCCAGCAGCTTGGGGGGATCTGGGGCCAACGTCCTGACTTTC.

This clonotype was picked up many times. V and J are TRBV6-2 or TRBV6-3 and TRBJ1-4, with TRBD1 as a possible D gene (6 bases). CDR3 length: 14 amino acids. Germline CDR1 is MNHEY and CDR2 is SVGEGT. Trimming removed 6 bases from V and 7 bases from J, with 15 bases in between. CDR3 nucleotides: TGTGCCAGCAGCCGCGCGGGGGCGCGTGAAAAACTGTTTTTT. As protein: CASSRAGAREKLFF.

Of note for this clonotype: An end of the junction does not agree with germline; a read error may underlie this. V usage is TRBV28 and J usage is TRBJ2-3; TRBD1 or TRBD2 may be the D gene (5 bases each). CDR1 MDHEN and CDR2 SYDVKM come from the germline V gene. CDR3 size: 13 residues. The CDR3 nucleotides are TGTGCCAGCACGGGGCCTAGCACAGATACGCGGTATTTT. Its translation: CASTGPSTDTRYF.

This clonotype was recorded many times. The chain uses TRBV6-2 or TRBV6-3 and TRBJ2-1; TRBD2 matches 10 bases. Per the germline V gene, CDR1 is MNHEY and CDR2 is SVGEGT. V shed 6 bases, J shed 7 bases, and the junction held 9 bases outside the gene matches. This CDR3 region has 15 residues. CDR3 protein: CASRKPSGSRNEQFF. The CDR3 region has the DNA TGTGCCAGCAGAAAACCTAGCGGGAGTAGGAATGAGCAGTTCTTC.

Concerning this clonotype itself: A much larger clone is a single base away; this may be a read error. The V gene is TRBV11-3, the J gene TRBJ2-5; 8 bases line up with TRBD2. This CDR3 has 17 residues. V lost 4 bases to trimming and J lost 4 bases; unmatched junction nucleotides: 14. Per the germline V gene, CDR1 is SGHNT and CDR2 is YENEEA. CDR3 nucleotides: TGTGCCAGCAGCTCTTTATCTGAGCGGGAGCTGGGAGAGACCCAGTACTTC. The encoded protein is CASSSLSERELGETQYF. The whole variable domain, remainder taken from reference TRBV11-3 and TRBJ2-5, is EAGVVQSPRYKIIEKKQPVAFWCNPISGHNTLYWYLQNLGQGPELLIRYENEEAVDDSQLPKDRFSAERLKGVDSTLKIQPAELGDSAVYLCASSSLSERELGETQYFGPGTRLLVL.

This clonotype appeared many times. J is TRBJ2-5 and V is TRBV12-3 or TRBV12-4; no definite D call. The CDR3 consists of 12 residues. Trimming stripped 3 bases from V and 4 bases from J, with 6 bases between. The CDR3 region is CASSLFGETQYF. The CDR3 DNA sequence: TGTGCCAGCAGTTTGTTCGGAGAGACCCAGTACTTC.

This clonotype was seen many times. The V and J genes are TRBV9 and TRBJ2-6; the D is unclear. Germline CDR1 SGDLS, CDR2 YYNGEE. The CDR3 contains 17 residues. V was cut by 0 bases and J by 0 bases, with 10 bases left in between. CDR3 coding DNA: TGTGCCAGCAGCGTAGGGGTGTCTGTCTCTGGGGCCAACGTCCTGACTTTC. This gives the protein CASSVGVSVSGANVLTF. The whole variable domain, filled in from reference TRBV9 and TRBJ2-6, reads DSGVTQTPKHLITATGQRVTLRCSPRSGDLSVYWYQQSLDQGLQFLIQYYNGEERAKGNILERFSAQQFPDLHSELNLSSLELGDSALYFCASSVGVSVSGANVLTFGAGSRLTVL.

This clonotype was detected many times. The chain is built from TRBV9 and TRBJ1-2, with D possibly TRBD1 on 5 matching bases. The ends were cut back, 2 bases at V and 8 bases at J, with 16 bases in the middle. The CDR3 totals 14 residues. Germline V lookup: CDR1 SGDLS, CDR2 YYNGEE. In nucleotides, the CDR3 is TGTGCCAGCAGCGTTTCGCAGGGCCGCGAGGGCTACACCTTC. This sequence encodes CASSVSQGREGYTF.

This clonotype was found many times. The V and J genes are TRBV7-2 and TRBJ1-4; 9 bases fit TRBD1. With 5 bases clipped from V and 8 bases from J, the junction kept 9 bases outside the gene matches. The V gene's germline CDR1 is SGHTA and CDR2 FQGNSA. The CDR3 contains 15 residues. The CDR3 sequence is CASSRIGTGREKLFF. DNA for the CDR3: TGTGCCAGCAGCCGAATAGGGACAGGGAGGGAAAAACTGTTTTTT.

There are many counts of this clonotype. This chain uses TRBV6-2 or TRBV6-3 with TRBJ2-1; the match to TRBD2 covers 9 bases. V shed 2 bases and J 2 bases; nucleotides not matched to a gene: 7. The CDR3 covers 17 residues. Looked up from germline, CDR1 is MNHEY and CDR2 is SVGEGT. CDR3 sequence reads: CASSYASGMTPYNEQFF. CDR3 bases: TGTGCCAGCAGTTACGCTAGCGGGATGACCCCCTACAATGAGCAGTTCTTC.

This clonotype was counted between two and nine times. The chain uses TRBV3-1 and TRBJ2-5; 15 bases match TRBD2. J gave up 2 bases and V 3 bases, and 4 bases lay outside the gene matches. CDR1 and CDR2 from the germline V gene are LGHDT and YNNKEL (reference sequence). The CDR3 covers 17 residues. The CDR3 DNA reads TGTGCCAGCAGCCAGCGGACTAGCGGGAGGGTACAAGAGACCCAGTACTTC. Translated: CASSQRTSGRVQETQYF.

In this sample, this clonotype turned up once. Possible read error: a much larger clone is one base away. This chain uses TRBV12-3 or TRBV12-4 with TRBJ2-3, with 7 bases aligning to TRBD2. The J segment lost 9 bases and the V segment lost 3 bases, leaving 9 bases of the junction unmatched. The CDR3 runs to 14 residues. DNA for the CDR3: TGTGCCAGCAGTTTGTACGGGAGGACCCGGACGCAGTATTTT. Its protein is CASSLYGRTRTQYF.

With respect to this clonotype: At one boundary the junction diverges from the germline segment, which might be a read error. The gene calls are TRBV13 and TRBJ1-6; no definite D call. From germline, CDR1 is PRHDT and CDR2 FYEKMQ (reference sequence). This CDR3 has 14 residues. In DNA, the CDR3 is TGTGCCGGCAGCTTAAAGTCGAGCAATTCGCCCCTCCACTTT. It is translated as CAGSLKSSNSPLHF.

This clonotype has more than one count but fewer than ten. This chain uses TRBV6-2 or TRBV6-3 with TRBJ1-2, with 7 bases identical to TRBD1. CDR3 length: 15 residues. V lost 2 bases, J lost 8 bases, and 11 bases stayed unmatched. Germline CDR1 and CDR2: MNHEY and SVGEGT. Here the CDR3 DNA reads TGTGCCAGCAGTTACCCTGGGAGACAGGGAAGGGGCTACACCTTC. Protein product: CASSYPGRQGRGYTF.

The chain combines TRBV28 with TRBJ2-7; 10 positions agree with TRBD1. Trimming at V came to 3 bases and at J to 5 bases, leaving 10 bases not matched to a gene. The length of the CDR3 is 16 residues. Germline V gene sequence: CDR1 MDHEN, CDR2 SYDVKM. CDR3 sequence: CASSFDWDRGSDEQYF. In nucleotides, the CDR3 is TGTGCCAGCAGTTTCGATTGGGACAGGGGTAGCGACGAGCAGTACTTC.

This clonotype has a count of ten or more. The chain couples TRBV5-8 to TRBJ1-2; 9 bases match TRBD1. V shed 0 bases, J shed 2 bases, and the junction held 2 bases outside the gene matches. CDR3 length equals 15 residues. Germline loops: CDR1 SGHTS, CDR2 YDEGEE. The CDR3 sequence is CASSLAGTGNYGYTF. In nucleotides, the CDR3 is TGTGCCAGCAGCTTGGCGGGGACAGGGAACTATGGCTACACCTTC.

This clonotype was seen at least ten times. CDR3 loop: CASSPEGGVSGYTF. The CDR3 coding sequence is TGCGCCAGCAGCCCCGAGGGGGGCGTGAGTGGCTACACCTTC. This rearrangement joins TRBV5-1 to TRBJ1-2, with D maybe TRBD1 (6 bases). Germline V gene data show CDR1 as SGHRS and CDR2 as YFSETQ. V was clipped by 4 bases and J by 7 bases, with 17 bases between them. CDR3 size: 14 residues.

At least ten counts were recorded for this clonotype. The chain joins TRBV20-1 to TRBJ2-1, with 12 bases that match TRBD2. Germline V gene data show CDR1 as DFQATT and CDR2 as SNEGSKA (reference sequence). The CDR3 runs 15 residues. Germline trimming cut 6 bases from V and 8 bases from J; bases unmatched to any gene: 11. CDR3 DNA sequence: TGCAGTGCGTTAAGCGGACTAGCGGGACGGGATGAGCAGTTCTTC. Encoded protein: CSALSGLAGRDEQFF.

Concerning this clonotype: It may be a read error: a sequence one base away is much more abundant. The CDR3 spells CASYLHGYTF. CDR3 sequence (DNA): TGTGCCTCATACCTGCATGGCTACACCTTC. V is TRBV30 and J is TRBJ1-2; no clear D gene. Germline V gene data show CDR1 as GTSNPN and CDR2 as SVGIG (reference sequence). This CDR3 spans 10 amino acids. V gave up 7 bases and J gave up 6 bases, with 9 bases separating them. Looking up the rest from reference TRBV30 and TRBJ1-2 gives the full variable domain: SQTIHQWPATLVQPVGSPLSLECTVEGTSNPNLYWYRQAAGRGLQLLFYSVGIGQISSEVPQNLSASRPQDRQFILSSKKLLLSDSGFYLCASYLHGYTFGSGTRLTVV.

Notes on this clonotype: A much bigger clone sits one base away, suggesting this may be a read error. The chain uses TRBV10-3 and TRBJ1-4; a weak D match, TRBD1 (5 bases). Germline CDR1 ENHRY, CDR2 SYGVKD. Trimming removed 3 bases from V and 12 bases from J, with 17 bases in between. This CDR3 spans 14 amino acids. In nucleotides, the CDR3 is TGTGCCATCAGTGATGGGCAGGGAGGGGAAGAACTGTTTTTT. It is translated as CAISDGQGGEELFF.

This clonotype was seen repeatedly, ten times or more. The chain recombines TRBV7-8 with TRBJ2-7; 7 bases are a match to TRBD1. The CDR3 length is 14 residues. Germline lookup yields CDR1 SGHVS and CDR2 FQNEAQ. Trimming cost V 4 bases and J 6 bases; bases outside gene matches: 9. CDR3: CASSSTDRIGEQYF. The CDR3 nucleotides are TGTGCCAGCAGCTCAACGGACAGGATCGGCGAGCAGTACTTC.

This clonotype was counted a few times. Since a much larger clone is just one base distant, this may be a read error. The chain recombines TRBV5-1 with TRBJ2-7; the D gene is possibly TRBD2 (6 bases). Trimming removed 3 bases at V and 3 bases at J, with 16 bases between. In germline, CDR1 is SGHRS, CDR2 YFSETQ. The CDR3 sequence is 15 residues long. CDR3 DNA sequence: TGCGCCAGCAGCTGGGGGTTACGGGAGCGCTACGAGCAGTACTTC. This codes for CASSWGLRERYEQYF.